A single sample gave rise to the 13 T cell receptor beta chains below, sequenced in a study of blood T cells in healthy people across ages. Combining a sample-barcoded 5' primer with a J-beta primer mix, a second PCR ran for about 6 to 12 cycles. Each CDR3 protein is one row after TCRdb ran MiXCR on the 5' RACE reads. Among 700,000 to 850,000 distinct CDR3 sequences listed, about 36% were seen once. The sequenced sample was blood. The receptors originated from a man aged 18 to 29 in good health.

Many counts were recorded for this clonotype. The V call is TRBV7-9, the J call TRBJ2-1, with D hard to call. V shed 2 bases and J shed 0 bases, with 8 bases lying between them. There are 15 residues in the CDR3. CDR1 is SEHNR, CDR2 FQNEAQ, per germline (reference sequence). The CDR3 bases are TGTGCCAGCAGCTTATCAGAGAGCTCCTACAATGAGCAGTTCTTC. Its translation: CASSLSESSYNEQFF.

This clonotype appeared a single time. This may be a read error: a much more frequent sequence differs by one nucleotide. The rearrangement joins TRBV12-3 or TRBV12-4 to TRBJ2-3; D not certain. The CDR3 extends over 12 amino acids. The CDR3 coding sequence is TGTGCCAGCAGTTCCGACTCTCATACGCAGTGTTTT. As protein: CASSSDSHTQCF.

V usage is TRBV20-1 and J usage is TRBJ1-6; perhaps TRBD1 as D (6 bases). Germline V gene lookup returns CDR1 DFQATT and CDR2 SNEGSKA (reference sequence). Trimming pared 6 bases from V and 7 bases from J, leaving 13 bases between. The CDR3 extends over 13 amino acids. CDR3 amino acids: CSAAGATNSPLHF. The CDR3 DNA reads TGCAGTGCCGCGGGGGCTACCAATTCACCCCTCCACTTT.

The CDR3, as DNA: TGTGCCAGCAGGAACAGGGGAGGTTATAGCACAGATACGCAGTATTTT. Translating it yields CASRNRGGYSTDTQYF. The rearrangement uses TRBV7-9 and TRBJ2-3, with D maybe TRBD1 (7 bases). CDR1 SEHNR and CDR2 FQNEAQ come from the germline V gene (reference sequence). Trimming left V 6 bases short and J 0 bases short, with 16 bases between. This CDR3 has 16 amino acids.

This clonotype has only a few counts. The chain couples TRBV7-2 to TRBJ1-4; 8 bases align to TRBD1. The CDR3 covers 14 residues. The V gene end was trimmed by 5 bases and the J gene end by 8 bases; junction bases not matched to a gene: 7. Germline CDR1 SGHTA, CDR2 FQGNSA. In nucleotides, the CDR3 is TGTGCCAGCAGCCCTACCGGACAGGGAGAAAAACTGTTTTTT. The encoded protein is CASSPTGQGEKLFF.

In this sample, this clonotype turned up many times. The genes are TRBV7-2 and TRBJ1-6; the D is unclear. V was pared by 8 bases and J by 5 bases, with 10 bases between. The CDR3 is 13 residues long. Germline-derived CDR1 and CDR2 are SGHTA and FQGNSA. Here the CDR3 reads CASERDHNSPLHF. The CDR3 DNA reads as TGTGCCAGCGAACGTGACCATAATTCACCCCTCCACTTT.

With regard to this clonotype: A junction boundary mismatches the germline segment, possibly from a read error. The CDR3 sequence is CSARDGRARTDTRYF. CDR3 DNA sequence: TGCAGTGCTAGAGATGGTAGGGCCCGCACAGATACGCGGTATTTT. The chain uses TRBV20-1 and TRBJ2-3; unclear D gene. Looked up from germline, CDR1 is DFQATT and CDR2 is SNEGSKA (reference sequence). This CDR3 region has 15 residues.

This clonotype showed up just a few times. This chain connects TRBV30 to TRBJ2-3; weak D call: TRBD2 (5 bases). The CDR3 sequence is 14 residues long. Between the trimmed V and J ends, which lost 3 bases and 5 bases, there was a span of 15 bases. Germline CDR1 and CDR2: GTSNPN and SVGIG (reference sequence). The CDR3 here is CAWSPGNRRDTQYF. CDR3 DNA: TGTGCCTGGAGCCCGGGGAATAGGAGAGATACGCAGTATTTT.

V and J are TRBV4-3 and TRBJ1-2; TRBD1 matches 7 bases. The CDR3 spans 15 residues. The junction had 1 base not matched to a gene; V was cut back by 0 bases and J by 0 bases. From germline, CDR1 is LGHNA and CDR2 YSLEER. The chain's CDR3 is CASSQDDRANYGYTF. In DNA form, the CDR3 reads TGCGCCAGCAGCCAAGATGACAGGGCTAACTATGGCTACACCTTC.

J is TRBJ1-4 and V is TRBV15; D unresolved. The germline gives CDR1 LNHNV, CDR2 YYDKDF (reference sequence). CDR3 length equals 15 residues. Trimming removed 5 bases at V and 0 bases at J, with 10 bases between. CDR3 nucleotide sequence: TGTGCCACCAGCCAACATGATTCAACTAATGAAAAACTGTTTTTT. Translating gives CATSQHDSTNEKLFF.

V usage is TRBV29-1 and J usage is TRBJ2-7; 8 positions agree with TRBD1. V dropped 7 bases and J dropped 3; count of bases not matched to a gene: 5. This CDR3 comprises 12 residues. The germline gives CDR1 SQVTM, CDR2 ANQGSEA. CDR3 residues: CSGGQGIYEQYF. The CDR3 nucleotides are TGCAGCGGTGGACAGGGCATCTACGAGCAGTACTTC.

This clonotype was seen only a few times. The rearrangement uses TRBV20-1 and TRBJ1-2; 11 bases line up with TRBD1. The V gene end was trimmed by 3 bases and the J gene end by 8 bases; junction bases not matched to a gene: 8. This CDR3 is 14 amino acids long. CDR1 is DFQATT and CDR2 is SNEGSKA in the germline V gene (reference sequence). CDR3 bases: TGCAGTGCTAGCGTTGGACAGGGGGCAGAAGGCTACACCTTC. The encoded protein is CSASVGQGAEGYTF.

In this sample, this clonotype turned up a few times. Here the CDR3 reads CASSVFSNQPQHF. Written as DNA, the CDR3 is TGTGCCAGCAGTGTCTTTAGCAATCAGCCCCAGCATTTT. This rearrangement joins TRBV2 to TRBJ1-5, with D hard to call. V was pared by 4 bases and J by 0 bases, with 4 bases between. CDR1 is SNHLY and CDR2 is FYNNEI in the germline V gene. The CDR3 sequence is 13 residues long.